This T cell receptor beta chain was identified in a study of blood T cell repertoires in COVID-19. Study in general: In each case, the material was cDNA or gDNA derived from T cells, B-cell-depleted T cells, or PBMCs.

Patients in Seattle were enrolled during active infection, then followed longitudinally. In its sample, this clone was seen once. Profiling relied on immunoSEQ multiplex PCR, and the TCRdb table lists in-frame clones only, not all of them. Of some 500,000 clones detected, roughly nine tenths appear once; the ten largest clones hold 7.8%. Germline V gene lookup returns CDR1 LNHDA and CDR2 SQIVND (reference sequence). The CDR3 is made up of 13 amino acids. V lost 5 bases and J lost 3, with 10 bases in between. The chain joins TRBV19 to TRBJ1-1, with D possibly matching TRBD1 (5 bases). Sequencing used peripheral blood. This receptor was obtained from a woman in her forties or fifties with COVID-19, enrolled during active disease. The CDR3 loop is CASSVGGHTEAFF. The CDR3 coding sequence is TGTGCCAGTAGTGTGGGGGGTCACACTGAAGCTTTCTTT. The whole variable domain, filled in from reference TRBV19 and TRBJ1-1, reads DGGITQSPKYLFRKEGQNVTLSCEQNLNHDAMYWYRQDPGQGLRLIYYSQIVNDFQKGDIAEGYSVSREKKESFPLTVTSAQKNPTAFYLCASSVGGHTEAFFGQGTRLTVV.